The text below deals with one T cell receptor (beta chain). The antigen is undetermined. These data are taken from a study of vaccination effects on CD4 cells after COVID-19. CDR1 is SNHLY and CDR2 is FYNNEI in the germline V gene. The CDR3 runs 14 residues. Trimming removed 8 bases from V and 4 bases from J, with 17 bases in between. Pools of viral peptides were used by the ViraFEST assay to expand antigen-specific CD4+ T cells ahead of sequencing. Following a roughly 9-day culture, CD4+ T cells were purified. None of the vaccinated had previously contracted SARS-CoV-2, and their nucleocapsid antibodies tested negative. Libraries were prepared by immunoSEQ multiplex PCR; TCRdb keeps only in-frame clonotypes and omits some of them. This table holds about 21,000 clones, 65% to 75% found once.

The gene calls are TRBV2 and TRBJ2-5; possible D gene TRBD2, 6 bases. This TCR was recovered from a human donor who received a COVID-19 vaccine. The sample was CD4+ T cells from PBMCs cultured with HCoV-NL63 spike peptides, taken before COVID-19 vaccination. In DNA, the CDR3 is TGTGCCAGCGTACTCGCGGGGATTAGAGAGACCCAGTACTTC. Its translation: CASVLAGIRETQYF. The variable domain in full, completed from reference TRBV2 and TRBJ2-5, reads EPEVTQTPSHQVTQMGQEVILRCVPISNHLYFYWYRQILGQKVEFLVSFYNNEISEKSEIFDDQFSVERPDGSNFTLKIRSTKLEDSAMYFCASVLAGIRETQYFGPGTRLLVL.